The sequence of this TCR beta chain was determined in a study of T cell responses to AZD1222 COVID-19 vaccine. General study findings and limits: Clonal diversity may have been underestimated in mostly white British donors. Spike-wide coverage was observed for vaccine-associated CD4 TCRs, with dominant responses at 160-218 and 743-854. Seropositive AZD1222 recipients at baseline numbered only five or six. Regions left unmutated in variants are reportedly the target of nearly half of spike-specific TCRs.

Note on this clone: Its cognate antigen is unknown.

Generated by immunoSEQ multiplex PCR, the TCRdb table keeps only in-frame clones and is missing some. The sample shows about 96,000 clones, roughly 90% of them seen only once. The origin of this receptor is an adult in good health. The specimen comprised peripheral blood, sampled on day 0 of AZD1222 vaccination.

CDR3 in DNA: TGCGCCAGCAGCCAAACCGGGACAGGGGCACCCAATGAGCAGTTCTTC. It translates to CASSQTGTGAPNEQFF. The rearrangement links TRBV4-1 to TRBJ2-1, with TRBD1 matching 10 bases. The germline V gene encodes CDR1 MGHRA and CDR2 YSYEKL. V lost 2 bases and J lost 6; bases outside the gene matches: 7. This CDR3 has 16 amino acids.